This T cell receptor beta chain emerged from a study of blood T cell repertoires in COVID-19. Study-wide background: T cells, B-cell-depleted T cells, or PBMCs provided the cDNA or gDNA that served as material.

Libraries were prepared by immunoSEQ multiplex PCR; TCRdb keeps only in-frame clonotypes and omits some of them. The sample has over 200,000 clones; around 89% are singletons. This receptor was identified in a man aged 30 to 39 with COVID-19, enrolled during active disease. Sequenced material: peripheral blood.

CDR3 amino acids: CASKPTENYGYTF. The CDR3 region has the DNA TGTGCCAGCAAACCGACAGAGAACTATGGCTACACCTTC. The V gene is TRBV12-3 or TRBV12-4, the J gene TRBJ1-2; possible D gene TRBD1, 5 bases. Trimming took 7 bases from V and 2 from J, leaving 11 bases between them. The CDR3 extends over 13 amino acids.